The 26 T cell receptor beta chains in this list originate from one sample, sequenced in a study of patients and donors after allogeneic stem cell transplantation. TCRdb redid the calling of the RT-PCR reads with MiXCR, one entry per CDR3 protein. This repertoire shows 920,000 or so distinct CDR3 sequences, roughly 18% found once; its top ten account for roughly 6%. Sequencing was carried out using blood, either unsorted or a sorted T cell fraction (not recorded which). These receptors came from a human donor who was either an allogeneic HSCT recipient or a stem cell or donor lymphocyte infusion donor (not recorded which). It is not recorded whose cells these are; they may come from a transplant donor.

The chain has TRBV4-2 and TRBJ1-4; unclear D gene. Looked up from germline, CDR1 is LGHNA and CDR2 is YNFKEQ. V lost 3 bases, J lost 3 bases, and 11 bases lay in between. The CDR3 spans 15 residues. The CDR3 loop is CASSQSLGANEKLFF. CDR3 nucleotide sequence: TGTGCCAGCAGCCAGTCCCTCGGGGCTAATGAAAAACTGTTTTTT.

The chain employs TRBV14 and TRBJ2-5; D is undetermined. The CDR3 totals 14 residues. CDR1 and CDR2 from the germline V gene are SGHDN and FVKESK. Trimming cost V 5 bases and J 4 bases, with 14 bases left between them. This CDR3 reads CASSVLEGAETQYF. For the CDR3, the DNA is TGTGCCAGCAGCGTCTTAGAAGGTGCAGAGACCCAGTACTTC.

This clonotype has a handful of counts. The rearrangement joins TRBV5-1 to TRBJ2-1; 11 bases agree with TRBD2. This CDR3 spans 18 amino acids. CDR1 and CDR2 (germline): SGHRS, YFSETQ. J was trimmed by 4 bases and V by 4 bases; bases with no gene match: 13. This CDR3 is CASSRGASGGIIYNEQFF. The DNA for the CDR3 is TGCGCCAGCAGCCGCGGGGCTAGCGGGGGGATAATTTACAATGAGCAGTTCTTC.

This clonotype was counted at least ten times. The V gene is TRBV7-9, the J gene TRBJ1-3; D is undetermined. The CDR3 runs 15 residues. V lost 1 base, J lost 0 bases, and 7 bases lay in between. Looked up from germline, CDR1 is SEHNR and CDR2 is FQNEAQ (reference sequence). The CDR3 loop is CASSLVRDSGNTIYF. In DNA form, the CDR3 reads TGTGCCAGCAGCTTAGTCAGAGACTCTGGAAACACCATATATTTT.

This clonotype was found a few times. The chain employs TRBV9 and TRBJ2-3, with 9 bases identical to TRBD2. This CDR3 is 17 amino acids long. The germline gives CDR1 SGDLS, CDR2 YYNGEE. V dropped 3 bases and J dropped 2; count of bases not matched to a gene: 10. CDR3 DNA: TGTGCCAGCAGCGCCGGGGCTAGCGGGATGTACACAGATACGCAGTATTTT. As protein: CASSAGASGMYTDTQYF.

This clonotype was seen only a few times. The rearrangement links TRBV10-3 to TRBJ2-3; tentative D call: TRBD1 (6 bases). Per the germline V gene, CDR1 is ENHRY and CDR2 is SYGVKD. V lost 5 bases and J 5 bases, leaving 11 bases between the germline ends. This CDR3 is built from 13 residues. The CDR3 region has the DNA TGTGCCATCAGTCCCCGGGACAAAGATACGCAGTATTTT. Translating gives CAISPRDKDTQYF.

V and J are TRBV13 and TRBJ1-2; 7 nucleotides match TRBD1. J lost 7 bases, V lost 5 bases, and 13 bases had no gene match. The CDR3 length is 15 residues. CDR1 is PRHDT and CDR2 is FYEKMQ in the germline V gene (reference sequence). CDR3 DNA sequence: TGTGCCAGCAGCCCCACCCCGGACAGGCCGCCTGGCTACACCTTC. Translating it yields CASSPTPDRPPGYTF.

The chain joins TRBV6-2 or TRBV6-3 to TRBJ2-3; D possibly matches TRBD1 or TRBD2 (7 bases each). The V and J ends lost 0 bases and 0 bases respectively, with 16 bases between them. This CDR3 comprises 18 residues. Germline V lookup: CDR1 MNHEY, CDR2 SVGEGT. CDR3 DNA: TGTGCCAGCAGTTACTCGAGGGGGCGGGGGATTAGCACAGATACGCAGTATTTT. Protein sequence: CASSYSRGRGISTDTQYF.

The J gene is TRBJ1-1, the V gene TRBV9; D perhaps matches TRBD1 (5 bases). The ends were cut back, 6 bases at V and 4 bases at J, with 16 bases in the middle. Germline V gene sequence: CDR1 SGDLS, CDR2 YYNGEE. The CDR3 is 14 residues long. CDR3 amino acids: CASTLGAHPTEAFF. As DNA, the CDR3 is TGTGCCAGCACCTTAGGGGCCCATCCCACTGAAGCTTTCTTT.

The chain is built from TRBV2 and TRBJ1-5, with D possibly being TRBD1 (6 bases). Trimming left V 4 bases short and J 1 base short, with 11 bases between. The germline V gene encodes CDR1 SNHLY and CDR2 FYNNEI. This CDR3 is 15 amino acids long. DNA of the CDR3: TGTGCCAGCAGTGTGGAAAGGGGGAGCAATCAGCCCCAGCATTTT. Its protein product is CASSVERGSNQPQHF.

In its sample, this clonotype was seen a few times. The chain uses TRBV7-2 and TRBJ2-1, with 7 positions matching TRBD1. Germline V gene data show CDR1 as SGHTA and CDR2 as FQGNSA. This CDR3 has 15 amino acids. V lost 6 bases, J lost 12 bases, and 17 bases stayed unmatched. CDR3 sequence (DNA): TGTGCCAGCAGGTCTACAGTGCAGGGGGTAAGGGGGCAGTTCTTC. Its translation is CASRSTVQGVRGQFF.

The table lists this clonotype with a few counts. The chain uses TRBV10-3 and TRBJ2-3, with TRBD2 matching 7 bases. V was pared by 2 bases and J by 5 bases, with 7 bases of the junction left unmatched. Germline loops: CDR1 ENHRY, CDR2 SYGVKD. The CDR3 loop spans 15 amino acids. CDR3 sequence (DNA): TGTGCCATCAGTGAGCGTGGGAGGGCCGAAGATACGCAGTATTTT. This codes for CAISERGRAEDTQYF.

This clonotype was seen more than once but under ten times. The chain couples TRBV6-5 to TRBJ2-7; the D is unclear. Germline values: CDR1 MNHEY, CDR2 SVGAGI. The V end lost 4 bases, the J end lost 2 bases, and 12 bases lay between the germline ends. The CDR3 is 14 residues long. The CDR3 DNA reads as TGTGCCAGCAGTTCCCAGGACGGACCCTACGAGCAGTACTTC. This translates into CASSSQDGPYEQYF.

The V and J genes are TRBV25-1 and TRBJ2-7; possible D gene TRBD1, 5 bases. The CDR3 is 13 amino acids. V was shortened by 4 bases and J by 3 bases, with 10 bases between the two germline ends. CDR1 and CDR2 from the germline V gene are MGHDK and SYGVNS. The CDR3 coding sequence is TGTGCCAGCAGTGTCCTGGACATCTACGAGCAGTACTTC. It yields the protein CASSVLDIYEQYF.

This clonotype turned up a few times. The gene calls are TRBV20-1 and TRBJ1-5; D gene uncertain. This CDR3 is 14 amino acids long. Germline loops: CDR1 DFQATT, CDR2 SNEGSKA (reference sequence). V lost 3 bases and J lost 4, with 13 bases in between. The CDR3 DNA reads TGCAGTGCTAGCCCAAGGCCGGCTAATCAGCCCCAGCATTTT. This codes for CSASPRPANQPQHF.

This clonotype has only a few counts. V is TRBV28 and J is TRBJ2-5, with a tentative D call TRBD1 (6 bases). With 7 bases removed from V and 2 bases from J, the gap between germline ends came to 14 bases. CDR3 size: 14 residues. From germline, CDR1 is MDHEN and CDR2 SYDVKM. CDR3 sequence reads: CASTVDRTQETQYF. In DNA form, the CDR3 reads TGTGCCAGCACTGTAGACAGGACTCAAGAGACCCAGTACTTC.

This chain links TRBV20-1 with TRBJ1-2, with 8 positions matching TRBD1. V dropped 4 bases and J dropped 8; count of bases not matched to a gene: 6. The CDR3 runs to 12 residues. The germline gives CDR1 DFQATT, CDR2 SNEGSKA (reference sequence). CDR3 sequence reads: CSATQGAGGYTF. CDR3 DNA sequence: TGCAGTGCTACTCAGGGGGCGGGCGGCTACACCTTC.

The V call is TRBV27, the J call TRBJ2-1, with TRBD2 matching 9 bases. Unmatched junction bases numbered 7, after V lost 2 bases and J lost 8 bases. Germline CDR1 is MNHEY and CDR2 is SMNVEV (reference sequence). The CDR3 is 15 residues long. CDR3 bases: TGTGCCAGCAGTTTAGAGGGCGGGAGGGCTTATGAGCAGTTCTTC. Translation gives CASSLEGGRAYEQFF.

There are many counts of this clonotype. The chain recombines TRBV7-2 with TRBJ1-6, with D unclear. Trimming stripped 3 bases from V and 0 bases from J, with 12 bases between. The CDR3 totals 17 residues. Germline V CDR1 and CDR2: SGHTA, FQGNSA. CDR3 DNA: TGTGCCAGCAGCTTTTGGGGTTCCAGCTCCTATAATTCACCCCTCCACTTT. This codes for CASSFWGSSSYNSPLHF.

The chain couples TRBV18 to TRBJ2-1, with 7 bases aligning to TRBD2. V trimming: 2 bases; J trimming: 7 bases; junction bases outside the gene matches: 5. Germline loops: CDR1 KGHSH, CDR2 LQKENI. The CDR3 is 14 amino acids. DNA of the CDR3: TGTGCCAGCTCACCAGCGGGAGAGAGGAATGAGCAGTTCTTC. Protein sequence: CASSPAGERNEQFF.

The rearrangement joins TRBV5-1 to TRBJ1-1, with D perhaps TRBD1 (6 bases). The CDR3 runs to 14 residues. Between the trimmed V and J ends, which lost 5 bases and 0 bases, there was a span of 11 bases. The germline V gene encodes CDR1 SGHRS and CDR2 YFSETQ. In DNA, the CDR3 is TGCGCCAGCAGGTTGACAGGTTTGAACACTGAAGCTTTCTTT. Its protein is CASRLTGLNTEAFF.

Ten or more counts support this clonotype. This chain uses TRBV5-1 with TRBJ2-1; 8 bases agree with TRBD2. The germline CDR1 and CDR2 sequences are SGHRS and YFSETQ. There are 15 residues in the CDR3. Trimming removed 3 bases from V and 10 bases from J; junction bases left unmatched: 12. The CDR3 DNA follows: TGCGCCAGCAGCTCGGATAGCGGGGACTTGATGGAGCAGTTCTTC. Residues: CASSSDSGDLMEQFF. Complete variable domain (other parts from reference TRBV5-1 and TRBJ2-1): KAGVTQTPRYLIKTRGQQVTLSCSPISGHRSVSWYQQTPGQGLQFLFEYFSETQRNKGNFPGRFSGRQFSNSRSEMNVSTLELGDSALYLCASSSDSGDLMEQFFGPGTRLTVL.

The chain combines TRBV6-2 or TRBV6-3 with TRBJ2-7; 8 bases are a match to TRBD1. V lost 2 bases, J lost 3 bases, and 3 bases stayed unmatched. CDR1 is MNHEY and CDR2 is SVGEGT in the germline V gene. The CDR3 sequence is 14 residues long. CDR3 coding DNA: TGTGCCAGCAGTTACGGACAGGGTTTCTACGAGCAGTACTTC. Translated, it gives CASSYGQGFYEQYF.

This clonotype turned up a few times. This rearrangement joins TRBV15 to TRBJ1-2, with no clear D. The CDR3 has 16 amino acids. Trimming removed 2 bases at V and 6 bases at J, with 19 bases between. Germline V gives CDR1 LNHNV, CDR2 YYDKDF (reference sequence). This CDR3 reads CATSRFLSGNVDGYTF. CDR3 DNA: TGTGCCACCAGCAGATTCTTATCCGGGAACGTCGATGGCTACACCTTC.

The sample holds many counts of this clonotype. The rearrangement uses TRBV12-3 or TRBV12-4 and TRBJ2-7, with D perhaps matching TRBD2 (5 bases). CDR3 length equals 12 residues. Trimming took off 5 bases at V and 2 bases at J, with 7 bases between the two ends. CDR3 nucleotide sequence: TGTGCCAGCAGTCGGGATCCCTACGAGCAGTACTTC. Amino acids: CASSRDPYEQYF.

V and J are TRBV6-1 and TRBJ1-2; D perhaps matches TRBD1 (5 bases). CDR3 length: 13 residues. The V gene lost 2 bases and the J gene lost 2 bases, with 6 bases spanning the gap. Germline-derived CDR1 and CDR2 are MNHNS and SASEGT. DNA of the CDR3: TGTGCCAGCAGTGAACCAGGGAACTATGGCTACACCTTC. Translated, it gives CASSEPGNYGYTF.